These 28 T cell receptor beta chains were sequenced from one sample in a study of sequential checkpoint blockade in melanoma. The treatment is: randomized to nivolumab then ipilimumab (arm A) or the reverse (arm B). TCRdb keeps only in-frame clones here, not all; method: immunoSEQ multiplex PCR. The sample holds roughly 6,800 clones, 28% seen once. Sequenced material: tumor tissue (inferred from file names), taken from a patient given nivolumab and ipilimumab in sequence. The receptors stem from a human donor with melanoma.

V usage is TRBV6-8 and J usage is TRBJ2-1, with 9 bases that match TRBD2. The V and J ends lost 4 bases and 5 bases, in that order; junction bases with no gene match: 6. The germline V gene encodes CDR1 MNHGY and CDR2 SAAAGT. CDR3 length equals 15 residues. The chain's CDR3 is CASSSLAGAHNEQFF. The CDR3 nucleotides read TGTGCCAGCAGTTCCTTAGCGGGAGCCCACAATGAGCAGTTCTTC.

This clone was observed a few times. The V gene is TRBV6-8, the J gene TRBJ2-7; D remains ambiguous. The CDR3 is made up of 12 amino acids. Looked up from germline, CDR1 is MNHGY and CDR2 is SAAAGT. Trimming removed 4 bases from V and 4 bases from J, with 8 bases in between. CDR3 sequence reads: CASSSSEYEQYF. CDR3 sequence (DNA): TGTGCCAGCAGTTCGTCGGAGTACGAGCAGTACTTC.

This clone was observed a few times. This chain links TRBV6-8 with TRBJ1-1; no definite D call. With 4 bases removed from V and 5 bases from J, the gap between germline ends came to 11 bases. The germline gives CDR1 MNHGY, CDR2 SAAAGT. The CDR3 length is 13 residues. CDR3: CASSSSRETEAFF. For the CDR3, the DNA is TGTGCCAGCAGTTCTAGTAGGGAGACTGAAGCTTTCTTT.

This clone is categorized as medium-sized. The chain links TRBV11-3 to TRBJ2-7; 7 bases align to TRBD1. CDR1 is SGHNT and CDR2 is YENEEA in the germline V gene. The CDR3 spans 14 residues. J was trimmed by 1 base and V by 5 bases; bases with no gene match: 5. The CDR3 loop reads CASSAGQASYEQYF. The CDR3 DNA is TGTGCCAGCAGCGCAGGACAGGCGTCCTACGAGCAGTACTTC. The whole variable domain, filled in from reference TRBV11-3 and TRBJ2-7, reads EAGVVQSPRYKIIEKKQPVAFWCNPISGHNTLYWYLQNLGQGPELLIRYENEEAVDDSQLPKDRFSAERLKGVDSTLKIQPAELGDSAVYLCASSAGQASYEQYFGPGTRLTVT.

A few counts support this clone. The V gene is TRBV11-3, the J gene TRBJ2-7; 8 bases align to TRBD1. The germline V gene has CDR1 SGHNT and CDR2 YENEEA. After removal of 5 bases from V and 1 base from J, the junction contained 13 bases not matched to a gene. There are 17 residues in the CDR3. CDR3 coding DNA: TGTGCCAGCAGCGCCGGGACAGGTGGGGTCGAGTCCTACGAGCAGTACTTC. This sequence encodes CASSAGTGGVESYEQYF.

In this sample, this clone turned up a few times. The CDR3 nucleotides are TGTGCCAGCAGCGCGCTGACTAGTTCCGGTGAGCAGTTCTTC. Amino acid sequence: CASSALTSSGEQFF. The chain uses TRBV9 and TRBJ2-1; perhaps TRBD2 as D (6 bases). The ends were cut back, 3 bases at V and 9 bases at J, with 16 bases in the middle. From germline, CDR1 is SGDLS and CDR2 YYNGEE. This CDR3 comprises 14 residues.

This sequence joins TRBV6-8 and TRBJ2-1; no clear D gene. Between the trimmed V and J ends, which lost 6 bases and 0 bases, there was a span of 12 bases. This CDR3 has 15 amino acids. Germline CDR1 and CDR2: MNHGY and SAAAGT. Written as DNA, the CDR3 is TGTGCCAGCAGACAACGATTTAGCTCCTACAATGAGCAGTTCTTC. This encodes CASRQRFSSYNEQFF.

CDR3 nucleotides: TGTGCCAGTAGTATAGGTTCGGGAACTGAAGCTTTCTTT. It yields the protein CASSIGSGTEAFF. The chain uses TRBV19 and TRBJ1-1; D gene unclear. V gave up 1 base and J gave up 5 bases, with 8 bases separating them. CDR3 length: 13 residues. Germline V gene data show CDR1 as LNHDA and CDR2 as SQIVND (reference sequence).

This clone ranks as medium-sized (0.01 to 0.1%). This chain connects TRBV6-8 to TRBJ2-7; a possible D gene is TRBD1 (5 bases). Per the germline V gene, CDR1 is MNHGY and CDR2 is SAAAGT. This CDR3 is built from 16 residues. With 4 bases removed from V and 0 bases from J, the gap between germline ends came to 16 bases. The CDR3 DNA follows: TGTGCCAGCAGTTCTACTACAGGTACTTACTCCTACGAGCAGTACTTC. Protein product: CASSSTTGTYSYEQYF.

This clone was counted a few times. The chain carries TRBV6-8 and TRBJ2-1; TRBD2 agrees at 9 bases. V lost 1 base to trimming and J lost 2 bases; unmatched junction nucleotides: 0. This CDR3 is 15 amino acids long. Germline V gene sequence: CDR1 MNHGY, CDR2 SAAAGT. CDR3 sequence (DNA): TGTGCCAGCAGTTACTTAGCGGGAGCCTACAATGAGCAGTTCTTC. Its protein product is CASSYLAGAYNEQFF.

CDR3 loop: CASSPSTREAFF. The CDR3, as DNA: TGTGCCAGCAGCCCCTCGACCAGGGAAGCTTTCTTT. The rearrangement uses TRBV9 and TRBJ1-1; D remains unclear. V was cut by 4 bases and J by 8 bases, with 12 bases left in between. CDR3 size: 12 residues. CDR1 is SGDLS and CDR2 is YYNGEE in the germline V gene.

By frequency in the sample, this clone is medium-sized. This chain joins TRBV18 and TRBJ2-7; maybe TRBD1 (8 bases). The V and J ends lost 2 bases and 7 bases respectively, with 21 bases between them. The CDR3 totals 16 residues. Germline V lookup: CDR1 KGHSH, CDR2 LQKENI. The CDR3 region is CASSPSGVTGGHEQYF. The CDR3 nucleotides are TGTGCCAGCTCACCAAGCGGGGTCACAGGGGGTCATGAGCAGTACTTC.

This clone appeared a few times. V and J are TRBV11-3 and TRBJ2-3, with D unresolved. CDR1 is SGHNT and CDR2 is YENEEA in the germline V gene. Trimming cost V 1 base and J 0 bases, with 11 bases left between them. This CDR3 is 16 amino acids long. As DNA, the CDR3 is TGTGCCAGCAGCTTAGTGATCAGACCTAGCACAGATACGCAGTATTTT. As protein: CASSLVIRPSTDTQYF.

At least ten counts were recorded for this clone. J is TRBJ2-6 and V is TRBV11-3; the D is unclear. The CDR3 length is 14 residues. Germline V CDR1 and CDR2: SGHNT, YENEEA. V lost 5 bases and J 4 bases, leaving 9 bases between the germline ends. CDR3 region: CASSRVGGANVLTF. The DNA of the CDR3 is TGTGCCAGCAGCCGGGTTGGCGGGGCCAACGTCCTGACTTTC. The full variable domain, rest sourced from reference TRBV11-3 and TRBJ2-6, is EAGVVQSPRYKIIEKKQPVAFWCNPISGHNTLYWYLQNLGQGPELLIRYENEEAVDDSQLPKDRFSAERLKGVDSTLKIQPAELGDSAVYLCASSRVGGANVLTFGAGSRLTVL.

This clone was seen a handful of times. V and J are TRBV6-8 and TRBJ1-5; D may be TRBD1 (6 bases). Trimming removed 5 bases at V and 8 bases at J, with 13 bases between. The CDR3 has 13 residues. Looked up from germline, CDR1 is MNHGY and CDR2 is SAAAGT. The CDR3 sequence: CASSTGIREPQHF. The DNA for the CDR3 is TGTGCCAGCAGTACAGGGATTAGGGAGCCCCAGCATTTT.

This rearrangement joins TRBV7-8 to TRBJ1-1, with unresolved D. CDR1 and CDR2 from the germline V gene are SGHVS and FQNEAQ. The CDR3 has 13 residues. V was trimmed by 5 bases and J by 3 bases, leaving 10 bases between them. CDR3 nucleotides: TGTGCCAGCAGCCGCCACATGGACACTGAAGCTTTCTTT. This encodes CASSRHMDTEAFF.

The chain uses TRBV19 and TRBJ2-2; D is unclear. Germline CDR1 reads LNHDA; CDR2 reads SQIVND (reference sequence). The CDR3 length is 15 residues. The V end lost 5 bases, the J end lost 5 bases, and 15 bases lay between the germline ends. CDR3 DNA: TGTGCCAGTAGTCCCGACTGGCGACGGACCGGGGAGCTGTTTTTT. Residues: CASSPDWRRTGELFF.

This clone was seen ten or more times. The chain joins TRBV11-3 to TRBJ2-1; 7 nucleotides align to TRBD2. The CDR3 is made up of 15 amino acids. The junction had 6 bases not matched to a gene; V was cut back by 4 bases and J by 3 bases. The germline V gene encodes CDR1 SGHNT and CDR2 YENEEA. Written as DNA, the CDR3 is TGTGCCAGCAGCTCAGGACTAGAGCGCTACAATGAGCAGTTCTTC. It specifies CASSSGLERYNEQFF.

The chain carries TRBV5-1 and TRBJ1-5, with D maybe TRBD1 (6 bases). Germline V gene sequence: CDR1 SGHRS, CDR2 YFSETQ. CDR3 size: 14 residues. V was shortened by 4 bases and J by 1 base, with 9 bases between the two germline ends. The CDR3 nucleotides read TGCGCCAGCAGCCCCGGGGGCAGCAATCAGCCCCAGCATTTT. Amino acid sequence: CASSPGGSNQPQHF.

V is TRBV25-1 and J is TRBJ1-2; 7 nucleotides line up with TRBD1. V trimming: 5 bases; J trimming: 0 bases; junction bases outside the gene matches: 9. The CDR3 runs to 16 residues. The germline gives CDR1 MGHDK, CDR2 SYGVNS. This CDR3 reads CASSPGTAGTNYGYTF. CDR3 coding DNA: TGTGCCAGCAGTCCCGGGACAGCTGGGACTAACTATGGCTACACCTTC.

This clone has more than one count but fewer than ten. The chain recombines TRBV28 with TRBJ2-4; 7 bases match TRBD1. The CDR3 is made up of 15 amino acids. Per the germline V gene, CDR1 is MDHEN and CDR2 is SYDVKM. V trimming: 1 base; J trimming: 6 bases; junction bases outside the gene matches: 6. CDR3 DNA sequence: TGTGCCAGCAGTTTATACTCGGGACAGCGAAACATTCAGTACTTC. Protein sequence: CASSLYSGQRNIQYF.

A single count supports this clone. This rearrangement joins TRBV19 to TRBJ2-1; TRBD2 aligns across 9 bases. Looked up from germline, CDR1 is LNHDA and CDR2 is SQIVND (reference sequence). The CDR3 spans 14 residues. V was clipped by 10 bases and J by 6 bases; unmatched bases: 10. The CDR3 here is CATAGLATSNEQFF. The CDR3 DNA is TGTGCCACTGCTGGACTAGCGACAAGCAATGAGCAGTTCTTC.

The CDR3 DNA reads as TGTGCCTCGAGATCAGCTAACTATGGCTACACCTTC. This codes for CASRSANYGYTF. The chain recombines TRBV30 with TRBJ1-2, with no clear D. The CDR3 sequence is 12 residues long. CDR1 and CDR2 from the germline V gene are GTSNPN and SVGIG (reference sequence). Trimming took 7 bases from V and 0 from J, leaving 9 bases between them.

This chain connects TRBV6-8 to TRBJ2-1; 8 bases line up with TRBD2. CDR1 is MNHGY, CDR2 SAAAGT, per germline. The CDR3 is made up of 15 amino acids. With 7 bases clipped from V and 6 bases from J, the junction kept 11 bases outside the gene matches. The CDR3 protein is CASTTTGRAVNEQFF. The CDR3 bases are TGTGCCAGCACCACGACCGGGAGGGCCGTCAATGAGCAGTTCTTC.

The rearrangement joins TRBV19 to TRBJ1-2; D may be TRBD1 (5 bases). CDR3 length equals 14 residues. V was shortened by 9 bases and J by 4 bases, with 18 bases between the two germline ends. Germline values: CDR1 LNHDA, CDR2 SQIVND (reference sequence). This CDR3 is CASHYGGLSYGYTF. Here the CDR3 DNA reads TGTGCCAGCCACTACGGGGGTCTGTCCTATGGCTACACCTTC.

This clone was seen only a few times. The CDR3 DNA is TGTGCCAGCAGTTACTCCTCTAGCGGGAGGGTTCGGGGTTATTACAATGAGCAGTTCTTC. Protein: CASSYSSSGRVRGYYNEQFF. The chain recombines TRBV6-8 with TRBJ2-1; 12 positions match TRBD2. This CDR3 has 20 residues. V lost 0 bases, J lost 4 bases, and 13 bases stayed unmatched. Germline V lookup: CDR1 MNHGY, CDR2 SAAAGT.

V and J are TRBV6-8 and TRBJ1-1; D is unresolved. The V end lost 2 bases, the J end lost 0 bases, and 7 bases lay between the germline ends. The CDR3 runs 14 residues. Germline CDR1 and CDR2: MNHGY and SAAAGT. The CDR3 nucleotides read TGTGCCAGCAGTTACGGGCGCATGAACACTGAAGCTTTCTTT. Its protein is CASSYGRMNTEAFF.

This clone was picked up a small number of times. This chain links TRBV6-8 with TRBJ2-1; possible D gene TRBD2, 5 bases. Trimming stripped 2 bases from V and 9 bases from J, with 8 bases between. This CDR3 comprises 12 residues. Per the germline V gene, CDR1 is MNHGY and CDR2 is SAAAGT. In DNA, the CDR3 is TGTGCCAGCAGTTACCTCCGGGGTGAGCAGTTCTTC. This sequence encodes CASSYLRGEQFF.